This is a list of T cell receptor beta chains from one sample in a study of cytomegalovirus exposure and HLA in healthy donors. Some clones are missing from TCRdb's copy, which holds only in-frame ones; the method was immunoSEQ multiplex PCR. The sample holds around 31,000 clones, more than 55% seen once. Sequenced: PBMCs. These receptors all stem from a male donor in good health and CMV-seropositive. Each CDR3 is given with its conserved first and last residue. D genes are given only for firm matches. Only some rows state a clone size, as once, few, many or a class for expanded clones.

DNA: TGTGCCAGCAGTGAAGCGCGTACAGGAAATAGCAATCAGCCCCAGCATTTT; CDR3: CASSEARTGNSNQPQHF; J: TRBJ1-5; size: once; V: TRBV6-1; D: .
DNA: TGTGCCATCAGTCGGGGCAATGAGCAGTTCTTC; CDR3: CAISRGNEQFF; J: TRBJ2-1; size: few; V: TRBV10-3; D: .
DNA: TGTGCCAGCAGCCGGGGGGCCCAGTACGAGCAGTACTTC; CDR3: CASSRGAQYEQYF; J: TRBJ2-7; size: .; V: TRBV11-3; D: .
DNA: TGTGCCAGCAGTGATATTACGGGAAATGGCTACACCTTC; CDR3: CASSDITGNGYTF; J: TRBJ1-2; size: .; V: TRBV6-4; D: .
DNA: TGTGCCAGCAGCTTGGGGCGGGGGGCCCCCTACGAGCAGTACTTC; CDR3: CASSLGRGAPYEQYF; J: TRBJ2-7; size: .; V: TRBV5-4; D: TRBD2
DNA: TGTGCCAGTAGTATAGTCAACAGTAACACTGAAGCTTTCTTT; CDR3: CASSIVNSNTEAFF; J: TRBJ1-1; size: few; V: TRBV19; D: .
DNA: TGCGCCAGCAGCCAAGAACCAGGCCCATCCTATGGCTACACCTTC; CDR3: CASSQEPGPSYGYTF; J: TRBJ1-2; size: .; V: TRBV4-1; D: .
DNA: TGTGCCAGCAGCGTTGGAGCGGGACTAGAGACCCAGTACTTC; CDR3: CASSVGAGLETQYF; J: TRBJ2-5; size: .; V: TRBV9; D: TRBD2
DNA: TGTGCCAGCAGCGGGACTAGCGGGAACACCGGGGAGCTGTTTTTT; CDR3: CASSGTSGNTGELFF; J: TRBJ2-2; size: .; V: TRBV9; D: TRBD2
DNA: TGTGCCAGCTCACCACGTATAGGGCCAACTGGACTAGCGGATGATGAGCAGTTCTTC; CDR3: CASSPRIGPTGLADDEQFF; J: TRBJ2-1; size: .; V: TRBV18; D: TRBD2
DNA: TGTGCCAGCAGCTTGGGTCCGGGGGGCATCACAGGGAATGGCTACACCTTC; CDR3: CASSLGPGGITGNGYTF; J: TRBJ1-2; size: .; V: TRBV5-6; D: .
DNA: TGTGCCAGCCGACGGGAAGACAGGGAGAATCAGCCCCAGCATTTT; CDR3: CASRREDRENQPQHF; J: TRBJ1-5; size: .; V: TRBV18; D: TRBD1
DNA: TGTGCCAGCAGTGGGGTACAGCAAGAGACCCAGTACTTC; CDR3: CASSGVQQETQYF; J: TRBJ2-5; size: .; V: TRBV2; D: .
DNA: TGTGCCTACCAGCGGGATGCCTACGAGCAGTACTTC; CDR3: CAYQRDAYEQYF; J: TRBJ2-7; size: once; V: TRBV30; D: TRBD2
DNA: TGTGCCAGCAGCGTGGACAGCACCATTCTAGAGAACACTGAAGCTTTCTTT; CDR3: CASSVDSTILENTEAFF; J: TRBJ1-1; size: .; V: TRBV9; D: .
DNA: TGTGCCAGCTCTCCTTATCTGGGTACCGGGGACACTGAAGCTTTCTTT; CDR3: CASSPYLGTGDTEAFF; J: TRBJ1-1; size: .; V: TRBV18; D: .
DNA: TGTGCCAGCAGCCGCCTGGGACAGGGATTTGTTGAAGCTTTCTTT; CDR3: CASSRLGQGFVEAFF; J: TRBJ1-1; size: .; V: TRBV4-2; D: TRBD1
DNA: TGTGCCAGCAGTTTCGGGACTAGCGGGAGGGCGGACTACAATGAGCAGTTCTTC; CDR3: CASSFGTSGRADYNEQFF; J: TRBJ2-1; size: .; V: TRBV28; D: TRBD2
DNA: TGTGCCAGCAGCGCCGGGGAGCGGGACTCCTACGAGCAGTACTTC; CDR3: CASSAGERDSYEQYF; J: TRBJ2-7; size: .; V: TRBV2; D: TRBD2
DNA: TGTGCCAGCAGCTCCCAGGGCACCGGGGAGCTGTTTTTT; CDR3: CASSSQGTGELFF; J: TRBJ2-2; size: .; V: TRBV5-6; D: .
DNA: TGTGCCAGCAGCTCCCTTGAAGCTTTCTTT; CDR3: CASSSLEAFF; J: TRBJ1-1; size: .; V: TRBV11-2; D: .
DNA: TGTGCCTGGAATGGACTAGCGGGAGGGGCGGAGACCCAGTACTTC; CDR3: CAWNGLAGGAETQYF; J: TRBJ2-5; size: few; V: TRBV30; D: TRBD2
DNA: TGTGCCAGCAGTCTGATGGGACAGGGGAACACTGAAGCTTTCTTT; CDR3: CASSLMGQGNTEAFF; J: TRBJ1-1; size: .; V: TRBV2; D: TRBD1
DNA: TGCGCCAGCGTCGCGGGGGTCAGCAACACTGAAGCTTTCTTT; CDR3: CASVAGVSNTEAFF; J: TRBJ1-1; size: few; V: TRBV5-1; D: .
DNA: TGTGCCAGCAGTTTAGGACGGACAGCTAACTATGGCTACACCTTC; CDR3: CASSLGRTANYGYTF; J: TRBJ1-2; size: .; V: TRBV28; D: .
DNA: TGCAGTGCTAGTAGAACAGATACGCAGTATTTT; CDR3: CSASRTDTQYF; J: TRBJ2-3; size: .; V: TRBV20-1; D: .
DNA: TGTGCCAGCAGTTACGGGGCTGGGACCCAGTACTTC; CDR3: CASSYGAGTQYF; J: TRBJ2-5; size: .; V: TRBV6-7; D: .
DNA: TGTGCCAGTAGTGTTTCCGGGAGCGGGGCTGGCTATGGCTACACCTTC; CDR3: CASSVSGSGAGYGYTF; J: TRBJ1-2; size: once; V: TRBV19; D: .
DNA: TGTGCCAGCAGTTTGCAGATATCCTACGAGCAGTACTTC; CDR3: CASSLQISYEQYF; J: TRBJ2-7; size: many; V: TRBV27; D: .
DNA: TGTGCCAGCAGCTTGGGGACAGGGTCGTACAATGAGCAGTTCTTC; CDR3: CASSLGTGSYNEQFF; J: TRBJ2-1; size: .; V: TRBV5-4; D: TRBD1
DNA: TGTGCCAGTAGAGGGGCAGGCAATCAGCCCCAGCATTTT; CDR3: CASRGAGNQPQHF; J: TRBJ1-5; size: .; V: TRBV19; D: .
DNA: TGCAGCGTTGAAGGTACGAGCGGGAGGTCCCCCACAGATACGCAGTATTTT; CDR3: CSVEGTSGRSPTDTQYF; J: TRBJ2-3; size: .; V: TRBV29-1; D: TRBD2
DNA: TGTGCCAGCAGCATGGACACCTATGGCTACACCTTC; CDR3: CASSMDTYGYTF; J: TRBJ1-2; size: .; V: TRBV13; D: .
DNA: TGTGCCACCAGCAGAGTCGGGTTCCCCACAGATACGCAGTATTTT; CDR3: CATSRVGFPTDTQYF; J: TRBJ2-3; size: .; V: TRBV15; D: .
DNA: TGTGCCAGCAGCATGACAGGGACCCAGGGCTACACCTTC; CDR3: CASSMTGTQGYTF; J: TRBJ1-2; size: .; V: TRBV27; D: TRBD1
DNA: TGCAGCGTGAAACCGGGACAGGGGTGGACCTATGGCTACACCTTC; CDR3: CSVKPGQGWTYGYTF; J: TRBJ1-2; size: once; V: TRBV29-1; D: TRBD1
DNA: TGTGCCACCAGCAGAGATCCCGGACAGATGAACACTGAAGCTTTCTTT; CDR3: CATSRDPGQMNTEAFF; J: TRBJ1-1; size: .; V: TRBV15; D: .
DNA: TGCGCCAGCAGCTCACGGACAGTCTCTGGGGCCAACGTCCTGACTTTC; CDR3: CASSSRTVSGANVLTF; J: TRBJ2-6; size: .; V: TRBV5-1; D: .
DNA: TGTGCCAGCACCCCCGGACAGGGTACAGATGAGCAGTTCTTC; CDR3: CASTPGQGTDEQFF; J: TRBJ2-1; size: .; V: TRBV28; D: TRBD1
DNA: TGTGCCAGCAGTGAACGCAGGGCGAATGATCAGCCCCAGCATTTT; CDR3: CASSERRANDQPQHF; J: TRBJ1-5; size: .; V: TRBV6-1; D: .
DNA: TGTGCCAGTAGTCCATTACAGGGTCGGCATCAGCCCCAGCATTTT; CDR3: CASSPLQGRHQPQHF; J: TRBJ1-5; size: .; V: TRBV19; D: .
DNA: TGTGCCGGAGGGGGCAGGGCCTACAATGAGCAGTTCTTC; CDR3: CAGGGRAYNEQFF; J: TRBJ2-1; size: .; V: TRBV19; D: .
DNA: TGTGCCAGCAGCCGGGACGGCGGGGATCAGCCCCAGCATTTT; CDR3: CASSRDGGDQPQHF; J: TRBJ1-5; size: .; V: TRBV6-6; D: .
DNA: TGTGCCAGCAGCTTGCCGCGGATTGAGCAGTTCTTC; CDR3: CASSLPRIEQFF; J: TRBJ2-1; size: .; V: TRBV5-6; D: .
DNA: TGTGCCAGCAGTGAAAAAAGCGGGGGGGCCGGGGAGCTGTTTTTT; CDR3: CASSEKSGGAGELFF; J: TRBJ2-2; size: few; V: TRBV6-1; D: TRBD2
DNA: TGTGCCAGCAGCTTTGGGGGGACAGGGGGCTACGAGCAGTACTTC; CDR3: CASSFGGTGGYEQYF; J: TRBJ2-7; size: few; V: TRBV28; D: TRBD1
DNA: TGCGCCAGCAGCTTGGGTAGCGGGACCTACGAGCAGTACTTC; CDR3: CASSLGSGTYEQYF; J: TRBJ2-7; size: .; V: TRBV5-1; D: TRBD2
DNA: TGTGCCAGTAGGCGCGGGTCGTCAGCAGATACGCAGTATTTT; CDR3: CASRRGSSADTQYF; J: TRBJ2-3; size: few; V: TRBV19; D: .
DNA: TGTGCCAGCAGCGTAGCGGGAGGGAGCACAGATACGCAGTATTTT; CDR3: CASSVAGGSTDTQYF; J: TRBJ2-3; size: .; V: TRBV9; D: TRBD2
DNA: TGTGCCAGCAGCTTCCAGGGTGGGCGAAACACCCTATATTTT; CDR3: CASSFQGGRNTLYF; J: TRBJ1-3; size: .; V: TRBV13; D: .
DNA: TGTGCCTGGGGGACAGGGAGGAGGATCGGGGAGCTGTTTTTT; CDR3: CAWGTGRRIGELFF; J: TRBJ2-2; size: .; V: TRBV30; D: TRBD1
DNA: TGTGCCAGTACCCCGACAGGCTCTGGAAACACCATATATTTT; CDR3: CASTPTGSGNTIYF; J: TRBJ1-3; size: .; V: TRBV19; D: .